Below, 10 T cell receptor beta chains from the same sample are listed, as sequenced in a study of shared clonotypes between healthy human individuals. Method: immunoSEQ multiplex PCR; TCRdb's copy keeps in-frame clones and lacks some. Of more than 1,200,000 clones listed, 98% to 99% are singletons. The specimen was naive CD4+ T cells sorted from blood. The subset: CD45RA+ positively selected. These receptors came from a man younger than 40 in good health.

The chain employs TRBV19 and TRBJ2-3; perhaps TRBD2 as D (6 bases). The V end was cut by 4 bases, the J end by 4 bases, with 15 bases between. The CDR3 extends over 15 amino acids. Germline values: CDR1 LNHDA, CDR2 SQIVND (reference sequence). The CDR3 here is CASSNREISPDTQYF. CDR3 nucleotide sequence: TGTGCCAGTAGTAACCGGGAGATCTCCCCAGATACGCAGTATTTT. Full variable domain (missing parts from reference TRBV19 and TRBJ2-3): DGGITQSPKYLFRKEGQNVTLSCEQNLNHDAMYWYRQDPGQGLRLIYYSQIVNDFQKGDIAEGYSVSREKKESFPLTVTSAQKNPTAFYLCASSNREISPDTQYFGPGTRLTVL.

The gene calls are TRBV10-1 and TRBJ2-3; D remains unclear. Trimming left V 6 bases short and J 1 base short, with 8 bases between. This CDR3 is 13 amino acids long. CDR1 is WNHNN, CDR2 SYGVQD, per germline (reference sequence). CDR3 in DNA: TGCGCCAGCAGCGATACAGGCACAGATACGCAGTATTTT. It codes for CASSDTGTDTQYF.

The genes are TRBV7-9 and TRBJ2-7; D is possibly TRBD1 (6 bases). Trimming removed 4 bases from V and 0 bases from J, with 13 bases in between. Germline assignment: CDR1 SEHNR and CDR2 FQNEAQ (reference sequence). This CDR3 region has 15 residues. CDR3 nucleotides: TGTGCCAGCAGCTCCGACAGGCATAGCTCCTACGAGCAGTACTTC. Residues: CASSSDRHSSYEQYF.

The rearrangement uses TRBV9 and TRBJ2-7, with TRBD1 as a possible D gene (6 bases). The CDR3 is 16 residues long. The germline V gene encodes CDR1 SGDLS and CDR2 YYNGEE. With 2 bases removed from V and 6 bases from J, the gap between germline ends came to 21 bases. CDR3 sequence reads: CASSVGTGRAASEQYF. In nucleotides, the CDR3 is TGTGCCAGCAGCGTTGGTACAGGGAGAGCTGCCAGCGAGCAGTACTTC.

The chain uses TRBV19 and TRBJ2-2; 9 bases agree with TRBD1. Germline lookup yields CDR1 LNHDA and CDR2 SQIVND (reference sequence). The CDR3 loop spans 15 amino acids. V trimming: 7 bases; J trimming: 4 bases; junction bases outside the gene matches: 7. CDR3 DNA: TGTGCCAGTATGACGACAGGGGGAGGCACCGGGGAGCTGTTTTTT. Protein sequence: CASMTTGGGTGELFF.

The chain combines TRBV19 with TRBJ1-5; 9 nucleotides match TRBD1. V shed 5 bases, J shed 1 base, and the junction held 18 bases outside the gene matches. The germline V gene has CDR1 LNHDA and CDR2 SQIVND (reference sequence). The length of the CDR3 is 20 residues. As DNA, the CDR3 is TGTGCCAGTAGTCGACGCACGGGACAGGGAAGAGGGTTAAGCAATCAGCCCCAGCATTTT. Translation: CASSRRTGQGRGLSNQPQHF. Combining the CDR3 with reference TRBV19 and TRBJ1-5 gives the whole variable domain DGGITQSPKYLFRKEGQNVTLSCEQNLNHDAMYWYRQDPGQGLRLIYYSQIVNDFQKGDIAEGYSVSREKKESFPLTVTSAQKNPTAFYLCASSRRTGQGRGLSNQPQHFGDGTRLSIL.

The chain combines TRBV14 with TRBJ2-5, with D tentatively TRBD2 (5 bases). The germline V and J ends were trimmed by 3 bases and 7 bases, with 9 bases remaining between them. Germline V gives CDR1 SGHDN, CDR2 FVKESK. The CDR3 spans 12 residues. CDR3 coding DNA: TGTGCCAGCAGCCAGGAGCGGAGGACCCAGTACTTC. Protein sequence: CASSQERRTQYF.

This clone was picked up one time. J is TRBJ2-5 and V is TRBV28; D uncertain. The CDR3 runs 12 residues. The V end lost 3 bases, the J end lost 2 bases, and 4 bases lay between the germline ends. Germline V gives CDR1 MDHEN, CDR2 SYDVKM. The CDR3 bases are TGTGCCAGCAGTTTTCTACAAGAGACCCAGTACTTC. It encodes CASSFLQETQYF. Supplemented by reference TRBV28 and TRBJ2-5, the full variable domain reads DVKVTQSSRYLVKRTGEKVFLECVQDMDHENMFWYRQDPGLGLRLIYFSYDVKMKEKGDIPEGYSVSREKKERFSLILESASTNQTSMYLCASSFLQETQYFGPGTRLLVL.

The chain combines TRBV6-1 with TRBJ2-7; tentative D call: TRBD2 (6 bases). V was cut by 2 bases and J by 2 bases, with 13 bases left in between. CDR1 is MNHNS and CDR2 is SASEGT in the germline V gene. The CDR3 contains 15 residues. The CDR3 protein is CASSEFGRTTYEQYF. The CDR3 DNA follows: TGTGCCAGCAGTGAATTTGGGAGGACGACCTACGAGCAGTACTTC.

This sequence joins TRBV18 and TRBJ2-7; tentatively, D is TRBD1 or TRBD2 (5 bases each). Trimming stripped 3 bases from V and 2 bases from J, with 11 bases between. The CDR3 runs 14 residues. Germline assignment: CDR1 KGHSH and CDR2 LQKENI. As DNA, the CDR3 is TGTGCCAGCTCACCGGGACGTCGCCCCTACGAGCAGTACTTC. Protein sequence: CASSPGRRPYEQYF.